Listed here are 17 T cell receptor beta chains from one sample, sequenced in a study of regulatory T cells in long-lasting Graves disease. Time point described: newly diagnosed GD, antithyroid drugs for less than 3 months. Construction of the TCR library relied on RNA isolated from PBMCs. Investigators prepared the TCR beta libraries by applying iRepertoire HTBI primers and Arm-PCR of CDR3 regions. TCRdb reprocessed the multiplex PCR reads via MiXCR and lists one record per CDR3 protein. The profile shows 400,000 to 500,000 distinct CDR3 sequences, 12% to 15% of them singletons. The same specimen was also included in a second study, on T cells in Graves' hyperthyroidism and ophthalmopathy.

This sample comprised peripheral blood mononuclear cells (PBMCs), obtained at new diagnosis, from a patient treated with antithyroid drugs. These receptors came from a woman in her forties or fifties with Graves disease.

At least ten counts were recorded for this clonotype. CDR3 sequence: CATTQNRGGQGALRYGYTF. The CDR3 DNA is TGTGCCACCACCCAAAACCGGGGGGGACAGGGGGCATTACGGTATGGCTACACCTTC. The chain carries TRBV10-3 and TRBJ1-2; 12 bases match TRBD1. CDR1 ENHRY and CDR2 SYGVKD come from the germline V gene. V lost 10 bases to trimming and J lost 5 bases; unmatched junction nucleotides: 23. The CDR3 runs to 19 residues.

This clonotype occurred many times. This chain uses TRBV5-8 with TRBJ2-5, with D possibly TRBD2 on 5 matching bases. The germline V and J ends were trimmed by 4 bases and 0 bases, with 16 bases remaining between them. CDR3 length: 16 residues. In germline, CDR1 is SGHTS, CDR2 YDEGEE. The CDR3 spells CASSPGRTSYQETQYF. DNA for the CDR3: TGTGCCAGCAGCCCAGGACGGACTTCGTACCAAGAGACCCAGTACTTC.

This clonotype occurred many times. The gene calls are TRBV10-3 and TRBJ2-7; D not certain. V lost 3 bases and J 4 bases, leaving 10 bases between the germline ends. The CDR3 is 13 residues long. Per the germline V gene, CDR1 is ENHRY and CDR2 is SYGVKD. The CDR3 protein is CAISDGLVYEQYF. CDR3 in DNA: TGTGCCATCAGTGATGGATTGGTTTACGAGCAGTACTTC.

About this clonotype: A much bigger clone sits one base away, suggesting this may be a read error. The CDR3, as DNA: TGCGCCAGCAGCTTGGTTACACGCTCCTACGAGCGGTACTTC. Translated: CASSLVTRSYERYF. This chain links TRBV5-1 with TRBJ2-7; D is uncertain. Looked up from germline, CDR1 is SGHRS and CDR2 is YFSETQ. The CDR3 extends over 14 amino acids.

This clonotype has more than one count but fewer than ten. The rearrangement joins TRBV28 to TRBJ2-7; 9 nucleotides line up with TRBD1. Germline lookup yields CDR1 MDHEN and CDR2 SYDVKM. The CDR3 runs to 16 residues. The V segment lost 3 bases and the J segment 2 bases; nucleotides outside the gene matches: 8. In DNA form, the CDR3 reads TGTGCCAGCAGTTTCCCCCCCCGGACAGGGGCCTACGAGCAGTACTTC. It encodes CASSFPPRTGAYEQYF.

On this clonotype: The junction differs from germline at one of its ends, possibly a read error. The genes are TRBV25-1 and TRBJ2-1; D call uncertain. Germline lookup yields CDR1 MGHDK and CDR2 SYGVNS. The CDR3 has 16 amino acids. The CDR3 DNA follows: TGTGCCAACAGTTCGCCAAGAGCAGGTGGTTACAATGAGCAGTTCTTC. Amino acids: CANSSPRAGGYNEQFF.

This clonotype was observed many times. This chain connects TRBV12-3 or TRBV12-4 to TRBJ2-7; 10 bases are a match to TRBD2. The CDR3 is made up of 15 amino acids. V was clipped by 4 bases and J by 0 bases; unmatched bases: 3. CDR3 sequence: CASSYGTSVSYEQYF. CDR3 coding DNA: TGTGCCAGCAGTTACGGGACTAGCGTCTCCTACGAGCAGTACTTC.

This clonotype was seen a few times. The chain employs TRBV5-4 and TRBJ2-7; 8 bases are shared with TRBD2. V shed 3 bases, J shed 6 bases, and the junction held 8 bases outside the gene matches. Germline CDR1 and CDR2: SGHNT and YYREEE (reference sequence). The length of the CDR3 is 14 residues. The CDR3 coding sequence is TGTGCCAGCAGCTCGGGAGGGGGAGGGCTCGAGCAGTACTTC. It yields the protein CASSSGGGGLEQYF.

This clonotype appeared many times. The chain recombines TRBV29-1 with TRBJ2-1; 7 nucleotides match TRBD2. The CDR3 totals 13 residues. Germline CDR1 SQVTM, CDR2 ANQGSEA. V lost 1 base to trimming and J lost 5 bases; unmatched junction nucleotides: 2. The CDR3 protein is CSVEASGHNEQFF. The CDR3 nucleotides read TGCAGCGTTGAAGCTAGCGGCCACAATGAGCAGTTCTTC.

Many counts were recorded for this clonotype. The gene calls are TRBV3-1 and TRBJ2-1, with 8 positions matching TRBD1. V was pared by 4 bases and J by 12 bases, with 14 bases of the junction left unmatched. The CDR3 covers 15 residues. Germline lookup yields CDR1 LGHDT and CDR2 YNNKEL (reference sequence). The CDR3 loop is CASSPNGQGLSGQFF. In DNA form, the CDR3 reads TGTGCCAGCAGCCCTAACGGACAGGGTTTAAGTGGGCAGTTCTTC.

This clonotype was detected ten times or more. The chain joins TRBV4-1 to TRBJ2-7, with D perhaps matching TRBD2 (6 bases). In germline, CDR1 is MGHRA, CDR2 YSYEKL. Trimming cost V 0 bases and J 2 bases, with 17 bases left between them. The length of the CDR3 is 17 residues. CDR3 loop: CASSQDAEGSGTYEQYF. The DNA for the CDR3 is TGCGCCAGCAGCCAAGACGCGGAGGGTTCAGGCACCTACGAGCAGTACTTC.

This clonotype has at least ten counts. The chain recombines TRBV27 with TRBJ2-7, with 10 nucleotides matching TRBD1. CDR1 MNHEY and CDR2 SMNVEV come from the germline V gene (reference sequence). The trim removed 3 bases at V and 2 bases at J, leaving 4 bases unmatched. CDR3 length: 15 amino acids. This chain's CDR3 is CASSFGDRGTYEQYF. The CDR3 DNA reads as TGTGCCAGCAGTTTCGGGGACAGGGGAACCTACGAGCAGTACTTC.

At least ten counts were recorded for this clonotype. CDR3 sequence reads: CASSFLSRAGGSYEQYF. In DNA, the CDR3 is TGTGCCAGCAGTTTTTTGTCTCGGGCAGGGGGCTCCTACGAGCAGTACTTC. This sequence joins TRBV12-3 or TRBV12-4 and TRBJ2-7; 7 nucleotides line up with TRBD1. V shed 3 bases, J shed 0 bases, and the junction held 11 bases outside the gene matches. The CDR3 is 17 amino acids.

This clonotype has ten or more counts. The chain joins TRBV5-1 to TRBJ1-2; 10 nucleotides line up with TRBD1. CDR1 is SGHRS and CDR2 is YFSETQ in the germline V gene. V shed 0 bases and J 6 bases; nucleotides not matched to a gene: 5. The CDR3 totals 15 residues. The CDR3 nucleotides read TGCGCCAGCAGCTTGGCCTCCGGGACAGGGGATGGCTACACCTTC. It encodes CASSLASGTGDGYTF. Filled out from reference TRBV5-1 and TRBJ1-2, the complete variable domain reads KAGVTQTPRYLIKTRGQQVTLSCSPISGHRSVSWYQQTPGQGLQFLFEYFSETQRNKGNFPGRFSGRQFSNSRSEMNVSTLELGDSALYLCASSLASGTGDGYTFGSGTRLTVV.

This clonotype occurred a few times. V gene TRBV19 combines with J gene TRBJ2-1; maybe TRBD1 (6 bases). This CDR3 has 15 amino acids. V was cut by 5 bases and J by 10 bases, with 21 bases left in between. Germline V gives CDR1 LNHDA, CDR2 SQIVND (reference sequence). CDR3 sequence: CASSLGTNHFHEQFF. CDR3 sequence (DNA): TGTGCCAGTAGTCTGGGGACAAACCACTTCCACGAGCAGTTCTTC.

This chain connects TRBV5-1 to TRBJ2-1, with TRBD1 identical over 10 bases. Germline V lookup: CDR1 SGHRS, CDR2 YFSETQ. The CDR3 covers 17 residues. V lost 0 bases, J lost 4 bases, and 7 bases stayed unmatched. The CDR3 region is CASSLGQGARGYNEQFF. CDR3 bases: TGCGCCAGCAGCTTGGGACAGGGGGCTCGGGGGTACAATGAGCAGTTCTTC.

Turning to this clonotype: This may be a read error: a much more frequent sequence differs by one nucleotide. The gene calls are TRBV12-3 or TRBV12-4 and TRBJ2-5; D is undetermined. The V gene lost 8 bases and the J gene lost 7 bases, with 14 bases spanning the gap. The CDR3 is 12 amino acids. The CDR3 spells CASLDPSGTQYF. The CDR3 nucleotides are TGTGCCAGCTTGGACCCCTCGGGGACCCAGTACTTC.